The table lists the clone carrying this TCR beta chain with a few counts. Sequencing used immunoSEQ multiplex PCR; TCRdb keeps in-frame clones, though not all of them. Of hundreds of thousands of clones in the sample, around 90% were seen once. This sample was taken from a study of blood T cell repertoires in COVID-19. The germline gives CDR1 SNHLY, CDR2 FYNNEI. The CDR3 sequence is 15 residues long. The V gene end was trimmed by 11 bases and the J gene end by 4 bases; junction bases not matched to a gene: 12. This chain links TRBV2 with TRBJ2-2; 8 bases map to TRBD1. The sequence was collected from a woman in her twenties or thirties who had recovered from COVID-19. The sequencing input was PBMCs or T cells enriched from blood (not recorded which). This CDR3 is CADSQGQGATGELFF. CDR3 DNA sequence: TGTGCCGACTCCCAGGGTCAGGGGGCCACCGGGGAGCTGTTTTTT.